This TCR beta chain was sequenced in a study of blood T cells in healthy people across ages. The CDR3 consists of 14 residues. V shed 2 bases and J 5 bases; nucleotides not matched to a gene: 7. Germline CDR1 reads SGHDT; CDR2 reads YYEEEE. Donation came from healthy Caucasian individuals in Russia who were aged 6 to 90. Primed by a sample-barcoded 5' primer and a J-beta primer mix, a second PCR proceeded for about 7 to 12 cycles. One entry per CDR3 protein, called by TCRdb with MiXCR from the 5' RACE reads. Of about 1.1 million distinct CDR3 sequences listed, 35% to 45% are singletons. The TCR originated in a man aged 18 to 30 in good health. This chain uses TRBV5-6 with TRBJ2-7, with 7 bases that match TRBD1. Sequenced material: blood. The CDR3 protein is CASSFAPRGNEQYF. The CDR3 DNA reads TGTGCCAGCAGCTTCGCGCCCAGGGGGAACGAGCAGTACTTC.